This T cell receptor (beta chain) was identified during a study of blood T cell repertoires in COVID-19. For the study at large: Spain, Italy and the United States supplied samples that represented acute and convalescent COVID-19. T cells, B-cell-depleted T cells, or PBMCs provided the cDNA or gDNA that served as material.

V lost 5 bases and J lost 6, with 20 bases in between. The CDR3 spans 15 residues. Per the germline V gene, CDR1 is MNHEY and CDR2 is SMNVEV (reference sequence). In the study's own analysis: Reference gene primers were amplified, and this amplification served to estimate nucleated cell counts. Only in-frame clones appear in the TCRdb table, and some are missing; sequencing was by immunoSEQ multiplex PCR. The V and J calls and clone size were taken over from that table, and D and trimming were inferred from the DNA. The sample includes roughly 73,000 clones, 90% seen only once; the top ten take 1.4% to 1.5%.

This chain links TRBV27 with TRBJ2-7; no clear D gene. The clonotype comes from a man aged 50 or older with acute or convalescent COVID-19. The sequencing sample was made of peripheral blood. DNA for the CDR3: TGTGCCAGCAGTAGTTTCTCCGTTTCTGCGTCCGAGCAGTACTTC. Translated, it gives CASSSFSVSASEQYF.